What follows are 20 T cell receptor beta chains derived from one specimen sequenced in a study of T-cell reconstitution after alpha-beta-depleted transplantation in children. Construction of the TCRbeta library involved unique molecular identifiers. Each CDR3 protein gets one entry after TCRdb re-called the PCR reads with MiXCR. Counted here are about 610,000 distinct CDR3 sequences, roughly 27% occurring once; the ten biggest clones make up just over 35%. Sequenced here: PBMCs, sampled before TCRalphabeta/CD19-depleted stem cell transplant. The origin of the receptors is a boy under two years old with Wiskott-Aldrich syndrome, due to receive a stem cell transplant.

V and J are TRBV20-1 and TRBJ2-1, with D perhaps TRBD2 (5 bases). This CDR3 comprises 17 residues. Germline CDR1 and CDR2: DFQATT and SNEGSKA (reference sequence). Trimming took off 6 bases at V and 5 bases at J, with 26 bases between the two ends. CDR3 DNA sequence: TGCAGTGCGCCCCCCGGGAACTCCAGGAGAGGAGACAATGAGCAGTTCTTC. Its protein is CSAPPGNSRRGDNEQFF.

The J gene is TRBJ1-6, the V gene TRBV7-9; 7 bases are shared with TRBD1. From germline, CDR1 is SEHNR and CDR2 FQNEAQ (reference sequence). The CDR3 runs 12 residues. V lost 8 bases to trimming and J lost 7 bases; unmatched junction nucleotides: 2. CDR3 residues: CASRDRNSPLHF. The CDR3, as DNA: TGTGCCAGCCGGGACAGAAATTCACCCCTCCACTTT. Drawing the rest from reference TRBV7-9 and TRBJ1-6, the complete variable domain is DTGVSQNPRHKITKRGQNVTFRCDPISEHNRLYWYRQTLGQGPEFLTYFQNEAQLEKSRLLSDRFSAERPKGSFSTLEIQRTEQGDSAMYLCASRDRNSPLHFGNGTRLTVT.

The chain links TRBV10-3 to TRBJ2-7; 7 bases fit TRBD1. The CDR3 is made up of 14 amino acids. In germline, CDR1 is ENHRY, CDR2 SYGVKD. After removal of 2 bases from V and 7 bases from J, the junction contained 8 bases not matched to a gene. CDR3: CAISEPRGRLEQYF. DNA for the CDR3: TGTGCCATCAGTGAGCCGAGGGGGCGATTAGAGCAGTACTTC.

The V gene is TRBV6-5, the J gene TRBJ2-5; no reliable D call. The germline V and J ends were trimmed by 0 bases and 4 bases, with 9 bases remaining between them. Germline-derived CDR1 and CDR2 are MNHEY and SVGAGI. The CDR3 has 14 residues. Here the CDR3 reads CASSYSLRTETQYF. CDR3 DNA: TGTGCCAGCAGTTACTCCCTAAGGACAGAGACCCAGTACTTC.

The V and J genes are TRBV14 and TRBJ2-1; D gene ambiguous. In germline, CDR1 is SGHDN, CDR2 FVKESK. The V gene lost 4 bases and the J gene lost 5 bases, with 18 bases spanning the gap. The CDR3 runs 16 residues. The DNA for the CDR3 is TGTGCCAGCAGCCCTAAACTTAGGGTTCCAAACAATGAGCAGTTCTTC. Protein sequence: CASSPKLRVPNNEQFF.

This clonotype appeared a few times. The chain is built from TRBV10-3 and TRBJ1-5, with D uncertain. Germline V lookup: CDR1 ENHRY, CDR2 SYGVKD. This CDR3 region has 12 residues. V was clipped by 7 bases and J by 2 bases, with 6 bases between them. The CDR3 bases are TGTGCCATCACGGCAGGCAATCAGCCCCAGCATTTT. This translates into CAITAGNQPQHF.

The chain employs TRBV20-1 and TRBJ2-3; TRBD2 might be the D (5 bases). This CDR3 has 14 residues. V was pared by 0 bases and J by 1 base, with 8 bases between. Germline V CDR1 and CDR2: DFQATT, SNEGSKA (reference sequence). Written as DNA, the CDR3 is TGCAGTGCTAGAGAGTTGCGGGGCACAGATACGCAGTATTTT. Protein product: CSARELRGTDTQYF.

CDR3 coding DNA: TGCAGTGCTAGATACAATGAGCAGTTCTTC. Protein: CSARYNEQFF. The rearrangement uses TRBV20-1 and TRBJ2-1; D remains unclear. The V and J ends lost 2 bases and 4 bases respectively, with 0 bases between them. Germline lookup yields CDR1 DFQATT and CDR2 SNEGSKA (reference sequence). CDR3 length equals 10 residues.

The chain combines TRBV12-3 or TRBV12-4 with TRBJ1-1, with D unclear. The CDR3 totals 16 residues. V lost 0 bases and J 1 base, leaving 12 bases between the germline ends. CDR3 sequence reads: CASSLAHTIANTEAFF. Here the CDR3 DNA reads TGTGCCAGCAGTTTAGCGCATACGATCGCGAACACTGAAGCTTTCTTT.

This sequence joins TRBV12-3 or TRBV12-4 and TRBJ2-7; 15 bases map to TRBD2. Germline trimming cut 5 bases from V and 2 bases from J; bases unmatched to any gene: 7. The CDR3 length is 17 residues. The CDR3 sequence: CASSPGLAGGGPYEQYF. CDR3 bases: TGTGCCAGCAGTCCGGGACTAGCGGGAGGAGGGCCCTACGAGCAGTACTTC.

The chain joins TRBV5-1 to TRBJ2-2; no reliable D call. Germline-derived CDR1 and CDR2 are SGHRS and YFSETQ. The CDR3 length is 15 residues. V gave up 3 bases and J gave up 7 bases, with 16 bases separating them. CDR3 sequence reads: CASSYLTGTDGELFF. The CDR3 DNA follows: TGCGCCAGCAGCTACTTGACTGGAACAGACGGGGAGCTGTTTTTT. The variable domain in full, with the rest retrieved from reference TRBV5-1 and TRBJ2-2, is KAGVTQTPRYLIKTRGQQVTLSCSPISGHRSVSWYQQTPGQGLQFLFEYFSETQRNKGNFPGRFSGRQFSNSRSEMNVSTLELGDSALYLCASSYLTGTDGELFFGEGSRLTVL.

The V gene is TRBV5-1, the J gene TRBJ1-4; D gene unclear. This CDR3 contains 15 residues. V was shortened by 9 bases and J by 5 bases, with 20 bases between the two germline ends. Per the germline V gene, CDR1 is SGHRS and CDR2 is YFSETQ. The CDR3 DNA is TGCGCCACCAAACCCTCCAGACACCCAAATGAAAAACTGTTTTTT. Protein: CATKPSRHPNEKLFF.

This clonotype was observed a handful of times. This chain joins TRBV7-3 and TRBJ2-5; no firm D call. Looked up from germline, CDR1 is SGHTA and CDR2 is FQGTGA. Trimming cost V 0 bases and J 4 bases, with 6 bases left between them. The CDR3 is 13 residues long. CDR3 coding DNA: TGTGCCAGCAGCTTAACTTACCGAGAGACCCAGTACTTC. It translates to CASSLTYRETQYF. The complete variable domain, with remaining parts taken from reference TRBV7-3 and TRBJ2-5, reads GAGVSQTPSNKVTEKGKYVELRCDPISGHTALYWYRQSLGQGPEFLIYFQGTGAADDSGLPNDRFFAVRPEGSVSTLKIQRTERGDSAVYLCASSLTYRETQYFGPGTRLLVL.

The genes are TRBV28 and TRBJ2-7, with D perhaps matching TRBD1 (5 bases). CDR3 length: 13 residues. Trimming pared 7 bases from V and 5 bases from J, leaving 15 bases between. Germline CDR1 and CDR2: MDHEN and SYDVKM. The CDR3 nucleotides read TGTGCCAGCAAATTCCGACAGTCGGACGAGCAGTACTTC. Amino acid sequence: CASKFRQSDEQYF.

The J gene is TRBJ2-7, the V gene TRBV5-5; 7 positions match TRBD1. This CDR3 spans 13 amino acids. With V trimmed by 4 bases and J by 7 bases, 8 bases remained unmatched. Germline loops: CDR1 SGHKS, CDR2 YYEKEE (reference sequence). The CDR3, as DNA: TGTGCCAGCAGCGTTACAGGGGCAAGGGAGCAGTACTTC. Translated: CASSVTGAREQYF.

This clonotype was counted a few times. The chain uses TRBV28 and TRBJ2-7; TRBD2 aligns across 9 bases. The trim removed 7 bases at V and 4 bases at J, leaving 11 bases unmatched. Germline CDR1 is MDHEN and CDR2 is SYDVKM. This CDR3 spans 15 amino acids. The chain's CDR3 is CASTLGGLASYEQYF. CDR3 nucleotide sequence: TGTGCCAGCACCCTCGGCGGACTAGCGTCGTACGAGCAGTACTTC.

Here the CDR3 reads CTSSQVRPGGKTTEAFF. For the CDR3, the DNA is TGCACCAGCAGCCAAGTTCGGCCAGGGGGAAAGACCACTGAAGCTTTCTTT. The chain is built from TRBV1 and TRBJ1-1; no DNA check was done on the table's D call, TRBD1. TRBV1 has pseudogene status. The CDR3 loop spans 17 amino acids.

The chain carries TRBV6-1 and TRBJ1-5; TRBD1 is a possible D gene (6 bases). Per the germline V gene, CDR1 is MNHNS and CDR2 is SASEGT. V shed 10 bases and J shed 2 bases, with 12 bases lying between them. The CDR3 length is 13 residues. CDR3 protein: CATAGGGNQPQHF. The CDR3 DNA reads as TGTGCCACCGCCGGGGGCGGCAATCAGCCCCAGCATTTT.

This chain joins TRBV7-7 and TRBJ1-3; D is ambiguous. The CDR3 runs to 15 residues. Germline assignment: CDR1 SSHAT and CDR2 FNYEAQ (reference sequence). V was trimmed by 5 bases and J by 0 bases, leaving 11 bases between them. The CDR3 is CASSPGSSSGNTIYF. The CDR3 bases are TGTGCCAGCAGCCCCGGGTCCAGCTCTGGAAACACCATATATTTT.

This clonotype was counted between two and nine times. The chain links TRBV5-1 to TRBJ2-7, with 14 bases that match TRBD2. This CDR3 comprises 20 residues. The V and J ends lost 4 bases and 2 bases, in that order; junction bases with no gene match: 17. Germline loops: CDR1 SGHRS, CDR2 YFSETQ. CDR3 coding DNA: TGCGCCAGCAGCCGCGTCGTAGGGACTAGCGGGAGTCGGTTCCCCTACGAGCAGTACTTC. It translates to CASSRVVGTSGSRFPYEQYF.